The 8 T cell receptor beta chains below were found in one sample sequenced in a study of T cell clones after liver transplantation. Clones were sequenced by immunoSEQ multiplex PCR, and TCRdb holds only the in-frame ones, with some missing. The data hold 45,000 or so clones, with roughly 86% observed a single time. Material: CD4+ T cells from blood, obtained 24 months after liver transplant. Receptor source: a human patient who received a liver transplant. The T cells may come from the graft donor.

V and J are TRBV5-4 and TRBJ2-4, with D possibly matching TRBD2 (6 bases). V dropped 0 bases and J dropped 11 bases, with 12 bases sitting between them. The CDR3 sequence is 13 residues long. CDR1 SGHNT and CDR2 YYREEE come from the germline V gene (reference sequence). The DNA of the CDR3 is TGTGCCAGCAGCTTGGTTGGGGAGGTAGTTCAGTACTTC. Its translation: CASSLVGEVVQYF.

The chain recombines TRBV4-1 with TRBJ1-4, with a tentative D call TRBD1 (6 bases). Deletions cut 1 base from V and 2 bases from J, with 14 bases between. The CDR3 is 17 amino acids. Germline V gene lookup returns CDR1 MGHRA and CDR2 YSYEKL. CDR3 loop: CASSQVGRGRTNEKLFF. The CDR3 DNA sequence: TGCGCCAGCAGCCAAGTAGGGAGGGGGAGGACTAATGAAAAACTGTTTTTT.

The CDR3 DNA follows: TGTGCCAGCAGTGCCGGGACAGGGGATGCAAAACTGTTTTTT. It codes for CASSAGTGDAKLFF. The gene calls are TRBV6-1 and TRBJ1-4; 10 positions agree with TRBD1. The CDR3 contains 14 residues. The V gene's germline CDR1 is MNHNS and CDR2 SASEGT. V was pared by 4 bases and J by 10 bases, with 6 bases of the junction left unmatched.

This clone has just one count. The chain combines TRBV7-9 with TRBJ2-3; D is ambiguous. The V gene's germline CDR1 is SEHNR and CDR2 FQNEAQ (reference sequence). With 2 bases removed from V and 4 bases from J, the gap between germline ends came to 13 bases. The CDR3 runs to 15 residues. CDR3 sequence (DNA): TGTGCCAGCAGCTTATCGTCGACGGCCTCAGATACGCAGTATTTT. It yields the protein CASSLSSTASDTQYF.

The chain combines TRBV28 with TRBJ2-7; 12 nucleotides agree with TRBD2. This CDR3 is 15 amino acids long. In germline, CDR1 is MDHEN, CDR2 SYDVKM. J was trimmed by 4 bases and V by 4 bases; bases with no gene match: 5. CDR3 in DNA: TGTGCCAGCAGTTCCGGGACTAGCGGGTATTACGAGCAGTACTTC. Its translation: CASSSGTSGYYEQYF.

The genes are TRBV7-6 and TRBJ1-1, with D unresolved. The CDR3 contains 15 residues. Germline V gene lookup returns CDR1 SGHVS and CDR2 FNYEAQ. Trimming stripped 3 bases from V and 5 bases from J, with 16 bases between. DNA for the CDR3: TGTGCCAGCAGCTTGGGGAGGGTAGGGAAGACTGAAGCTTTCTTT. It specifies CASSLGRVGKTEAFF.

This sequence joins TRBV19 and TRBJ1-1; 8 positions match TRBD1. The CDR3 has 15 amino acids. Germline trimming cut 0 bases from V and 5 bases from J; bases unmatched to any gene: 5. Germline V lookup: CDR1 LNHDA, CDR2 SQIVND (reference sequence). The CDR3 nucleotides are TGTGCCAGTAGTATAGATGCGGACAGGGCTACTGAAGCTTTCTTT. It codes for CASSIDADRATEAFF.

The chain has TRBV7-8 and TRBJ2-7; D ambiguous. Germline V gene data show CDR1 as SGHVS and CDR2 as FQNEAQ. With 5 bases removed from V and 3 bases from J, the gap between germline ends came to 5 bases. The CDR3 has 11 amino acids. Written as DNA, the CDR3 is TGTGCCAGCAGCCCCTACTACGAGCAGTACTTC. Its protein is CASSPYYEQYF.